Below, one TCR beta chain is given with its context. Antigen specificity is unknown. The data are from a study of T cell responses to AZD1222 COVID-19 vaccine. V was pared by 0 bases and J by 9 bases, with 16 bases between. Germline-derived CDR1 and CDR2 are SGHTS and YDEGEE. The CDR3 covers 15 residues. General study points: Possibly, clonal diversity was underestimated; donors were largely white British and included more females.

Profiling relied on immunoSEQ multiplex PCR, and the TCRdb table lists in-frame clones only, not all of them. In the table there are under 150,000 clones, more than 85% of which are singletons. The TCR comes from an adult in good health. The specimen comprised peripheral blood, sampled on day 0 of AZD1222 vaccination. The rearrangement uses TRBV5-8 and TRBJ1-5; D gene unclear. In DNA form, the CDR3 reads TGTGCCAGCAGCTTGGTGGGTGGAGGGCCGGTGCCCCAGCATTTT. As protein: CASSLVGGGPVPQHF.